Listed below are T cell receptor beta chains from one sample, sequenced in a study of a mutant IDH1 vaccine in newly diagnosed glioma. The method was immunoSEQ multiplex PCR; TCRdb's version includes in-frame clones alone and lacks a portion of them. The data contain about 51,000 clones, roughly 78% of them singletons. These receptors lack a known antigen. The sequences come from PBMCs, collected from a glioma patient whose treatment included an IDH1 peptide vaccine. Source of these receptors: a woman in her forties with glioma. Both conserved end residues are part of each CDR3. A D gene is named only where the DNA matches it firmly. Clone size is shown for a subset of rows, as once, few, many or a class of expanded clone.

d_gene,v_gene,abundance,j_gene,CDR3nt,CDR3aa
NA,TRBV9,few,TRBJ2-2,TGTGCCAGCAGCGTAGGGGCTATGATGGCCGGGGAGCTGTTTTTT,CASSVGAMMAGELFF
TRBD1,TRBV7-9,NA,TRBJ1-5,TGTGCCAGCAGCCGACAGGGGGCTCGTCAGCCCCAGCATTTT,CASSRQGARQPQHF
NA,TRBV5-1,NA,TRBJ1-1,TGCGCCAGCAGCTTGCAACCGGGGGGGGACACTGAAGCTTTCTTT,CASSLQPGGDTEAFF
TRBD2,TRBV19,once,TRBJ2-5,TGTGCCAGTAGTACCCTGACTAGCACAGAGACCCAGTACTTC,CASSTLTSTETQYF
TRBD1,TRBV6-5,NA,TRBJ1-1,TGTGCCAGCAGTTACTCGACAGGGTGGACTGAAGCTTTCTTT,CASSYSTGWTEAFF
NA,TRBV25-1,few,TRBJ2-7,TGTGCCAGCAGTGAAGCCGCGGTAAGCTCCTACGAGCAGTACTTC,CASSEAAVSSYEQYF
TRBD1,TRBV30,NA,TRBJ1-2,TGTGCCTGGGGCGGACAGGCGCGGGGCTACACCTTC,CAWGGQARGYTF
NA,TRBV28,NA,TRBJ1-2,TGTGCCAGCAGACTGGGATCACGAATGAACTATGGCTACACCTTC,CASRLGSRMNYGYTF
TRBD1,TRBV5-1,few,TRBJ1-1,TGCGCCAGCTCCCCGGACAGGGGGAACACTGAAGCTTTCTTT,CASSPDRGNTEAFF
TRBD2,TRBV5-4,once,TRBJ2-1,TGTGCCAGCAGCTTGCCTATCGGGGAGGGCCCAGACAATGAGCAGTTCTTC,CASSLPIGEGPDNEQFF
NA,TRBV7-9,NA,TRBJ1-1,TGTGCCAGCAGCTTACAGGGTATGAACACTGAAGCTTTCTTT,CASSLQGMNTEAFF
NA,TRBV5-1,NA,TRBJ2-3,TGCGCCAGCAGCGGGGCGGGGGCCGCAGATACGCAGTATTTT,CASSGAGAADTQYF
NA,TRBV6-6,few,TRBJ1-2,TGTGCCAGCAGTCCCGGACAGAACTATGGCTACACCTTC,CASSPGQNYGYTF
TRBD1,TRBV2,NA,TRBJ2-5,TGTGCCAGCAGTGCGGGGCAGGGGGCCAGGTCGGCCCAGTACTTC,CASSAGQGARSAQYF
NA,TRBV19,NA,TRBJ1-6,TGTGCCAGCACCTTGGGGGGCGCCTTTGGCTCACCCCTCCACTTT,CASTLGGAFGSPLHF
TRBD2,TRBV6-1,NA,TRBJ2-7,TGTGCCAGCAGTGAAGAGGTTAGCGGGGGGAGTGAGCAGTACTTC,CASSEEVSGGSEQYF
TRBD1,TRBV19,NA,TRBJ2-2,TGTGCCAGTAGTACTGGGACAGGGTATTCCGGGGAGCTGTTTTTT,CASSTGTGYSGELFF